This T cell receptor beta chain was profiled in a study of beta chain features in type 1 diabetes. Study-wide context: Cell yields, gender and age were similar in healthy donors and patients.

Notes on this clone: Its antigen is still unknown.

Trimming shortened V by 2 bases and J by 3 bases, and 11 bases separated the two germline ends. The CDR3 extends over 14 amino acids. CDR1 and CDR2 (germline): SGHNT, YYREEE (reference sequence). Regarding the study as a whole: cDNA-based reads could over-represent cells with high TCR expression. There were fewer insertions and more deletions at the VDJ junctions of type 1 diabetes patients. Any PCR bias toward short templates would affect both groups alike. Shortening that was moderate but significant affected the TCRB CDR3s of Type 1 diabetes patients in all four CD4+ subsets.

Reverse transcribing all isolated RNA meant expressed TCRB transcripts were sequenced. Data came from immunoSEQ multiplex PCR; TCRdb stores just in-frame clones and leaves some out. The repertoire holds around 250,000 clones, roughly an eighth seen once, with 0.017% in the top ten. V gene TRBV5-4 combines with J gene TRBJ2-5; no definite D call. The sequencing input was naive CD4+ T cells from blood. The receptor was isolated from a young man with type 1 diabetes. This CDR3 is CASSFLSGKETQYF. The CDR3 DNA reads as TGTGCCAGCAGCTTCCTTTCAGGAAAAGAGACCCAGTACTTC. The complete variable domain, with remaining parts taken from reference TRBV5-4 and TRBJ2-5, reads ETGVTQSPTHLIKTRGQQVTLRCSSQSGHNTVSWYQQALGQGPQFIFQYYREEENGRGNFPPRFSGLQFPNYSSELNVNALELDDSALYLCASSFLSGKETQYFGPGTRLLVL.